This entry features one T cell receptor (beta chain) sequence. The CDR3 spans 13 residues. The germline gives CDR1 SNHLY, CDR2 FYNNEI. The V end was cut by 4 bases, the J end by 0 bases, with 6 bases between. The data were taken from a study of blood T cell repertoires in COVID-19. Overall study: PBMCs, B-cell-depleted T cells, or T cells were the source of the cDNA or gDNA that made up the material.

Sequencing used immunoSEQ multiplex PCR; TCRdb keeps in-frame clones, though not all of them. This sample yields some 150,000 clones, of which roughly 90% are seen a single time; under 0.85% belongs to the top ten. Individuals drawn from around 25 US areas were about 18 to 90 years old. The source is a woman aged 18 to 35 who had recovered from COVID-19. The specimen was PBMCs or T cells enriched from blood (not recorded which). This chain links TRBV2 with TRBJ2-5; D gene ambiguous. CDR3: CASSGANQETQYF. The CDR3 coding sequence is TGTGCCAGCAGTGGGGCTAACCAAGAGACCCAGTACTTC. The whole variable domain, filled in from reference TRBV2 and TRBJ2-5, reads EPEVTQTPSHQVTQMGQEVILRCVPISNHLYFYWYRQILGQKVEFLVSFYNNEISEKSEIFDDQFSVERPDGSNFTLKIRSTKLEDSAMYFCASSGANQETQYFGPGTRLLVL.